The TCR beta chain under discussion was sequenced for a study of shared clonotypes between healthy human individuals. Findings and limits, study-wide: A limitation of the genetic and exposure-history diversity represented arose from few donors.

All the donors were Caucasian adults who lived in Nashville, Tennessee. A roughly 220 ng quantity of DNA, 30,000 to 35,000 T cell genomes, went into the sorted-subset replicate PCRs. Here immunoSEQ multiplex PCR was the method, and the copy in TCRdb shows in-frame clones only, minus some. The table shows roughly 2.5 million clones, with 90% to 95% occurring only once. Comment on this clone: Its target is unknown.

This receptor was identified in a man aged 18 to 29 in good health. What was sequenced was naive CD4+ T cells sorted from blood. The subset here: CD45RA+ positively selected.

The CDR3 DNA follows: TGTGCCAGCAGCCACGATGAGACAGTCTCTGGAAACACCATATATTTT. Protein: CASSHDETVSGNTIYF. The chain uses TRBV11-2 and TRBJ1-3, with D perhaps matching TRBD1 (5 bases). The CDR3 extends over 16 amino acids. Germline lookup yields CDR1 SGHAT and CDR2 FQNNGV. V was clipped by 5 bases and J by 0 bases, with 14 bases between them.